Listed below are T cell receptor beta chains from one sample, sequenced in a study of blood T cell repertoires in COVID-19. The data were produced by immunoSEQ multiplex PCR, yet TCRdb's version contains in-frame clones alone and is incomplete. The sample records 200,000 to 300,000 clones, 86% being singletons. Sequencing was done on a sample of PBMCs or T cells enriched from blood (not recorded which). These TCRs come from a woman aged 18 to 35 who had recovered from COVID-19. Both conserved end residues are trimmed from each CDR3. D genes are given only for firm matches.

v_gene: TRBV6-1
j_gene: TRBJ2-4
d_gene: TRBD1
CDR3aa: ASSETGQGIAKNIQY

v_gene: TRBV27
j_gene: TRBJ1-5
d_gene: TRBD1
CDR3aa: ASSPRQGGIQPQH

v_gene: TRBV7-2
j_gene: TRBJ2-2
d_gene: .
CDR3aa: ASSPAGTGELF

v_gene: TRBV5-1
j_gene: TRBJ2-1
d_gene: TRBD2
CDR3aa: ASSVTSGSLDEQF

v_gene: TRBV4-2
j_gene: TRBJ2-7
d_gene: .
CDR3aa: ASSQVVGQAYEQY

v_gene: TRBV28
j_gene: TRBJ2-3
d_gene: TRBD2
CDR3aa: ASSILIWTSGKSTDTQY

v_gene: TRBV7-2
j_gene: TRBJ2-4
d_gene: TRBD2
CDR3aa: ASSPGTSGGLAKNIQY

v_gene: TRBV29-1
j_gene: TRBJ1-1
d_gene: TRBD1
CDR3aa: SATTGGNTEAF

v_gene: TRBV9
j_gene: TRBJ1-4
d_gene: TRBD1
CDR3aa: ASSVRTGEDEKLF

v_gene: TRBV7-9
j_gene: TRBJ1-2
d_gene: TRBD1
CDR3aa: ASSSDRVVGYT

v_gene: TRBV11-2
j_gene: TRBJ1-3
d_gene: .
CDR3aa: ASSLVRGRGNTIY

v_gene: TRBV18
j_gene: TRBJ1-2
d_gene: .
CDR3aa: ASSQPGTSSYT

v_gene: TRBV5-5
j_gene: TRBJ2-2
d_gene: TRBD1
CDR3aa: ASSGPSGQGNTGELF

v_gene: TRBV27
j_gene: TRBJ1-1
d_gene: .
CDR3aa: ASIVGTEAF

v_gene: TRBV11-2
j_gene: TRBJ2-2
d_gene: TRBD1
CDR3aa: ASSRDRGAGELF

v_gene: TRBV6-5
j_gene: TRBJ2-1
d_gene: TRBD2
CDR3aa: ASNSRLAGNNEQF

v_gene: TRBV27
j_gene: TRBJ2-2
d_gene: TRBD1
CDR3aa: ASSFLGQTNTGELF

v_gene: TRBV4-1
j_gene: TRBJ1-3
d_gene: .
CDR3aa: ASSQLTAGNTIY

v_gene: TRBV5-1
j_gene: TRBJ2-2
d_gene: TRBD1
CDR3aa: ASSLAGQGNTGELF

v_gene: TRBV28
j_gene: TRBJ2-7
d_gene: .
CDR3aa: ASSLNREREQY

v_gene: TRBV11-3
j_gene: TRBJ2-1
d_gene: .
CDR3aa: ASSLTGRDEQF

v_gene: TRBV29-1
j_gene: TRBJ2-5
d_gene: TRBD2
CDR3aa: SVRLAVKRETQY

v_gene: TRBV19
j_gene: TRBJ1-3
d_gene: TRBD1
CDR3aa: ASSIGGQGMVSGNTIY

v_gene: TRBV6-4
j_gene: TRBJ2-6
d_gene: TRBD1
CDR3aa: ASSDSGGAGANVLT

v_gene: TRBV6-2/TRBV6-3
j_gene: TRBJ2-3
d_gene: .
CDR3aa: ASSAMWQGFDKKTDTQY

v_gene: TRBV7-7
j_gene: TRBJ2-5
d_gene: TRBD1
CDR3aa: ASSVSGQQETQY

v_gene: TRBV19
j_gene: TRBJ1-5
d_gene: .
CDR3aa: ASSMGRTAVSWPQH

v_gene: TRBV12-3/TRBV12-4
j_gene: TRBJ1-1
d_gene: .
CDR3aa: ASKTGSYTEAF

v_gene: TRBV27
j_gene: TRBJ1-2
d_gene: TRBD1
CDR3aa: ASSLSGTGVGYT

v_gene: TRBV7-6
j_gene: TRBJ2-3
d_gene: TRBD2
CDR3aa: ASSSRTSGGGDTQY

v_gene: TRBV11-3
j_gene: TRBJ2-2
d_gene: .
CDR3aa: ASSSQGTGELF